The 12 T cell receptor beta chains below come from one sample, sequenced in a study of blood T cell repertoires in COVID-19 (dated by TCRdb to the early 2020s). Preparation of the library involved the immunoSEQ multiplex PCR assay. Here the immuneACCESS table is served through TCRdb, limited to in-frame sequences with V and J called. Missing clones are a known gap in these copies; in checked studies unresolved V genes cover under half, and the rest lacks a known reason. The sample profile shows some 87,000 clones; roughly 80% of them were found once. The ten largest clones capture roughly 24% of the sample. The source material was peripheral blood. All receptors derive from a human donor in a cohort sampled during active COVID-19.

This clone appeared once. V is TRBV28 and J is TRBJ2-7; D is unclear. Germline V gene data show CDR1 as MDHEN and CDR2 as SYDVKM. The CDR3 totals 12 residues. Trimming took off 7 bases at V and 3 bases at J, with 10 bases between the two ends. Here the CDR3 reads CASTNSLYEQYF. For the CDR3, the DNA is TGTGCCAGCACGAACAGTCTCTACGAGCAGTACTTC.

There are a few counts of this clone. The chain joins TRBV29-1 to TRBJ1-4; TRBD1 is a possible D gene (5 bases). The CDR3 is 13 amino acids. Germline V lookup: CDR1 SQVTM, CDR2 ANQGSEA. V was pared by 5 bases and J by 0 bases, with 7 bases between. CDR3 amino acids: CSVRQTTNEKLFF. In nucleotides, the CDR3 is TGCAGCGTTCGACAGACAACTAATGAAAAACTGTTTTTT.

The rearrangement links TRBV19 to TRBJ1-5, with TRBD1 matching over 7 bases. V shed 4 bases and J 0 bases; nucleotides not matched to a gene: 9. Looked up from germline, CDR1 is LNHDA and CDR2 is SQIVND (reference sequence). The CDR3 has 17 amino acids. This CDR3 is CASSRWTGDHSNQPQHF. In nucleotides, the CDR3 is TGTGCCAGTAGTAGATGGACAGGAGATCATAGCAATCAGCCCCAGCATTTT. Drawing the rest from reference TRBV19 and TRBJ1-5, the complete variable domain is DGGITQSPKYLFRKEGQNVTLSCEQNLNHDAMYWYRQDPGQGLRLIYYSQIVNDFQKGDIAEGYSVSREKKESFPLTVTSAQKNPTAFYLCASSRWTGDHSNQPQHFGDGTRLSIL.

The sample holds a few counts of this clone. The chain combines TRBV10-3 with TRBJ1-1, with a tentative D call TRBD1 (5 bases). V gave up 10 bases and J gave up 5 bases, with 8 bases separating them. Germline V gene lookup returns CDR1 ENHRY and CDR2 SYGVKD. The CDR3 runs 10 residues. The CDR3, as DNA: TGTGCCACCAAGGGGACTGAAGCTTTCTTT. It encodes CATKGTEAFF.

This chain connects TRBV5-4 to TRBJ2-3; TRBD2 aligns across 12 bases. The ends lost 4 bases at V and 2 bases at J; junction bases unmatched: 8. This CDR3 region has 17 residues. CDR1 SGHNT and CDR2 YYREEE come from the germline V gene (reference sequence). The CDR3 reads CASSVRLAGVDTDTQYF. CDR3 sequence (DNA): TGTGCCAGCAGCGTAAGACTAGCGGGAGTGGACACAGATACGCAGTATTTT.

The V gene is TRBV3-1 (or the pseudogene TRBV3-2), the J gene TRBJ1-1; no clear D. CDR1 is LGHDT and CDR2 is YNNKEL in the germline V gene (reference sequence). The V end lost 4 bases, the J end lost 4 bases, and 10 bases lay between the germline ends. This CDR3 has 13 residues. Here the CDR3 reads CASSPQTVTEAFF. The CDR3 bases are TGTGCCAGCAGCCCCCAAACAGTCACTGAAGCTTTCTTT.

V is TRBV28 and J is TRBJ1-2; tentatively, D is TRBD1 (6 bases). V was clipped by 6 bases and J by 5 bases, with 16 bases between them. CDR3 length: 14 residues. Per germline, CDR1 MDHEN and CDR2 SYDVKM. The CDR3 region has the DNA TGTGCCAGCAGGTCTCAGGGGTTATGGTATGGCTACACCTTC. Translating gives CASRSQGLWYGYTF.

The chain has TRBV19 and TRBJ1-1; TRBD1 aligns across 7 bases. Germline values: CDR1 LNHDA, CDR2 SQIVND (reference sequence). The V segment lost 6 bases and the J segment 1 base; nucleotides outside the gene matches: 8. The CDR3 contains 15 residues. The CDR3 loop reads CASRGLGQTNTEAFF. The CDR3 DNA reads TGTGCCAGTAGAGGGTTGGGACAGACGAACACTGAAGCTTTCTTT.

This clone was counted once. The chain recombines TRBV18 with TRBJ2-1, with 11 bases aligning to TRBD2. V lost 3 bases and J lost 6; bases outside the gene matches: 10. Germline V CDR1 and CDR2: KGHSH, LQKENI. This CDR3 has 17 residues. The DNA of the CDR3 is TGTGCCAGCTCACCGACTAGCGGGGTTATAAGAGGCAATGAGCAGTTCTTC. Translation: CASSPTSGVIRGNEQFF.

This sequence joins TRBV11-2 and TRBJ2-2, with 7 bases identical to TRBD1. The ends lost 0 bases at V and 5 bases at J; junction bases unmatched: 3. This CDR3 comprises 15 residues. CDR1 SGHAT and CDR2 FQNNGV come from the germline V gene. The CDR3 reads CASSLEQGKTGELFF. The CDR3 DNA follows: TGTGCCAGCAGCTTAGAACAGGGGAAGACCGGGGAGCTGTTTTTT.

V gene TRBV19 combines with J gene TRBJ2-7, with 11 bases identical to TRBD2. Trimming removed 5 bases from V and 1 base from J; junction bases left unmatched: 13. Germline values: CDR1 LNHDA, CDR2 SQIVND (reference sequence). The CDR3 has 18 amino acids. CDR3 bases: TGTGCCAGTAGTCTCACCCGACCGACTAGCGGGACTTCCTACGAGCAGTACTTC. Encoded protein: CASSLTRPTSGTSYEQYF. Supplemented by reference TRBV19 and TRBJ2-7, the full variable domain reads DGGITQSPKYLFRKEGQNVTLSCEQNLNHDAMYWYRQDPGQGLRLIYYSQIVNDFQKGDIAEGYSVSREKKESFPLTVTSAQKNPTAFYLCASSLTRPTSGTSYEQYFGPGTRLTVT.

This clone was seen more than once but under ten times. The chain has TRBV7-9 and TRBJ2-7, with a possible D match to TRBD1 (6 bases). Per the germline V gene, CDR1 is SEHNR and CDR2 is FQNEAQ (reference sequence). Trimming cost V 5 bases and J 6 bases, with 11 bases left between them. The CDR3 length is 12 residues. In DNA, the CDR3 is TGTGCCAGCAGCGAGGCCAGGGGCGAGCAGTACTTC. The encoded protein is CASSEARGEQYF.